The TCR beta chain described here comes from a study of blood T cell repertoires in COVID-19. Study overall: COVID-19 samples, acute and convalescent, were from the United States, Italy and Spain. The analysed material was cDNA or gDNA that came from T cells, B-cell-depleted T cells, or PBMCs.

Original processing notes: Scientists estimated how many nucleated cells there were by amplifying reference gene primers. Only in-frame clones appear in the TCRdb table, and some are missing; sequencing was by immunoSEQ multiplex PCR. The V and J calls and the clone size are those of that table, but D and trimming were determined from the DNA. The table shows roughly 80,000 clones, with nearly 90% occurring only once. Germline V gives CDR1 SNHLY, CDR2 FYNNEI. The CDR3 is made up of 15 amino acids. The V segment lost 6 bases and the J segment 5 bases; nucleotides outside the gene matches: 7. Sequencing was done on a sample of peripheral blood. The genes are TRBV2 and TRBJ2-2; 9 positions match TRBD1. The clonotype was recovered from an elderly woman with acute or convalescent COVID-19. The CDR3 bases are TGTGCCAGCAGCAACAGGGGGCTGGAGACCGGGGAGCTGTTTTTT. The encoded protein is CASSNRGLETGELFF.